This is a list of T cell receptor beta chains from one sample in a study of cytomegalovirus exposure and HLA in healthy donors. Sequenced by immunoSEQ multiplex PCR; TCRdb stores in-frame clones only, minus some. The table has more than 150,000 clones, about 81% seen once. Sequencing was done on a sample of PBMCs. The origin of the receptors is a young woman in good health and CMV-seronegative. Both conserved end residues are part of each CDR3.

>TRBV4-1|TRBJ1-6
CASKIDTGASSPLHF
>TRBV7-7|TRBJ2-3
CASSPLGGPTDTQYF
>TRBV30|TRBJ2-4
CAWSPYAGGPNIQYF
>TRBV13|TRBJ1-3
CASSSSLGQGNGNTIYF
>TRBV15|TRBJ1-1
CAIRGDMNTEAFF
>TRBV6-5|TRBJ1-5
CASRESSNQPQHF
>TRBV2|TRBJ2-1
CASRGTGLFLSNEQFF
>TRBV19|TRBJ2-7
CASIGNNYEQYF
>TRBV2|TRBJ1-4
CASSDQGLATNEKLFF
>TRBV4-1|TRBJ1-2
CASSQDSRPSGYGYTF